Shown below are 5 T cell receptor beta chains from a single sample sequenced in a study of cytomegalovirus exposure and HLA in healthy donors. 60 Vbeta and 13 Jbeta primers were used in PCR. Here immunoSEQ multiplex PCR was the method, and the copy in TCRdb shows in-frame clones only, minus some. The sample gives 70,000 to 100,000 clones, less than 80% of which show up once; approximately 21% is in the top ten. Specimen: PBMCs. The receptors shown here come from a woman aged 45-59 years in good health and CMV-seropositive.

This clone was counted a single time. In nucleotides, the CDR3 is TGTGCCAGCATATTAGACAGGGCGAACACTGAAGCTTTCTTT. It encodes CASILDRANTEAFF. The chain carries TRBV2 and TRBJ1-1, with 7 positions matching TRBD1. V was clipped by 7 bases and J by 1 base; unmatched bases: 6. The CDR3 runs 14 residues. Germline V gives CDR1 SNHLY, CDR2 FYNNEI.

This clone was recorded a few times. This chain links TRBV27 with TRBJ2-3, with 9 bases that match TRBD1. From germline, CDR1 is MNHEY and CDR2 SMNVEV (reference sequence). This CDR3 has 14 amino acids. With 5 bases clipped from V and 2 bases from J, the junction kept 2 bases outside the gene matches. The CDR3 reads CASSRDRATDTQYF. The DNA of the CDR3 is TGTGCCAGCAGTCGGGACAGGGCCACAGATACGCAGTATTTT.

With regard to this clone: The same CDR3 is also encoded by other DNA sequences in this sample. This chain links TRBV29-1 with TRBJ2-7; TRBD2 is a possible D gene (6 bases). Trimming left V 3 bases short and J 1 base short, with 10 bases between. The germline gives CDR1 SQVTM, CDR2 ANQGSEA. CDR3 length: 13 residues. CDR3 region: CSVEEGRSYEQYF. The CDR3 DNA follows: TGCAGCGTTGAGGAAGGGAGGTCCTACGAGCAGTACTTC.

The genes are TRBV5-1 and TRBJ1-1; D is unclear. Trimming stripped 4 bases from V and 1 base from J, with 8 bases between. CDR3 length: 13 residues. The V gene's germline CDR1 is SGHRS and CDR2 YFSETQ. The DNA for the CDR3 is TGCGCCAGCAGCCCCACAGCGAACACTGAAGCTTTCTTT. Its translation is CASSPTANTEAFF.

This clone was detected only a few times. J is TRBJ2-2 and V is TRBV30, with TRBD2 matching over 7 bases. CDR3 size: 12 residues. After removal of 4 bases from V and 5 bases from J, the junction contained 1 base not matched to a gene. The germline V gene encodes CDR1 GTSNPN and CDR2 SVGIG (reference sequence). CDR3 DNA: TGTGCCTGGAAGCGGGGTACCGGGGAGCTGTTTTTT. Amino acids: CAWKRGTGELFF.